The 24 T cell receptor beta chains below all came from one sample that was sequenced in a study of CD4+ T cells in melanoma. Repertoires were generated with immunoSEQ multiplex PCR, while TCRdb's copy carries only in-frame clones and drops some. The sample records tens of thousands of clones, 60% to 75% being singletons. Sequencing was carried out using tumor tissue. The receptors shown here come from a human donor with melanoma.

The genes are TRBV6-1 and TRBJ2-5; the D is unclear. V was shortened by 3 bases and J by 5 bases, with 10 bases between the two germline ends. The CDR3 is 13 residues long. Germline V gives CDR1 MNHNS, CDR2 SASEGT. The CDR3: CASSEDGLETQYF. The CDR3 region has the DNA TGTGCCAGCAGTGAGGACGGGCTGGAGACCCAGTACTTC.

This clone was seen repeatedly, ten times or more. The J gene is TRBJ2-7, the V gene TRBV27, with 7 positions matching TRBD1. V was pared by 5 bases and J by 6 bases, with 13 bases of the junction left unmatched. The germline CDR1 and CDR2 sequences are MNHEY and SMNVEV (reference sequence). This CDR3 spans 15 amino acids. CDR3 sequence reads: CASSPRDSATREQYF. The DNA for the CDR3 is TGTGCCAGCAGTCCTCGGGACAGCGCGACCCGCGAGCAGTACTTC.

The chain employs TRBV7-2 and TRBJ2-5, with D tentatively TRBD1 (6 bases). With 5 bases removed from V and 7 bases from J, the gap between germline ends came to 20 bases. In germline, CDR1 is SGHTA, CDR2 FQGNSA. The CDR3 sequence is 15 residues long. Here the CDR3 DNA reads TGTGCCAGCAGCATACTAAGAGGGGGTACGGGGACCCAGTACTTC. It yields the protein CASSILRGGTGTQYF.

The chain has TRBV5-1 and TRBJ1-1, with D unresolved. Per germline, CDR1 SGHRS and CDR2 YFSETQ. V was trimmed by 4 bases and J by 0 bases, leaving 7 bases between them. The CDR3 extends over 13 amino acids. The CDR3 nucleotides are TGCGCCAGCAGCCGGACGGTGAACACTGAAGCTTTCTTT. This gives the protein CASSRTVNTEAFF.

This clone was seen only a few times. The chain is built from TRBV2 and TRBJ1-2; TRBD1 is a possible D gene (5 bases). This CDR3 is built from 13 residues. Germline loops: CDR1 SNHLY, CDR2 FYNNEI. V lost 6 bases to trimming and J lost 3 bases, with 11 bases between them. The CDR3 loop reads CASRAGTYYGYTF. The CDR3 DNA sequence: TGTGCCAGCAGGGCCGGGACTTACTATGGCTACACCTTC.

The J gene is TRBJ1-1, the V gene TRBV6-6; no clear D. CDR1 and CDR2 from the germline V gene are MNHNY and SVGAGI (reference sequence). This CDR3 region has 13 residues. V lost 1 base to trimming and J lost 3 bases, with 6 bases between them. Here the CDR3 DNA reads TGTGCCAGCAGTTACTGGCTTTACACTGAAGCTTTCTTT. Translated, it gives CASSYWLYTEAFF.

The chain employs TRBV7-3 and TRBJ2-1; 9 bases are shared with TRBD2. The CDR3 spans 15 residues. Trimming at V came to 3 bases and at J to 3 bases, leaving 3 bases not matched to a gene. CDR1 is SGHTA, CDR2 FQGTGA, per germline. The CDR3 bases are TGTGCCAGCAGCTTGGTAGCGGGGGACTACAATGAGCAGTTCTTC. This encodes CASSLVAGDYNEQFF. The whole variable domain, remainder taken from reference TRBV7-3 and TRBJ2-1, is GAGVSQTPSNKVTEKGKYVELRCDPISGHTALYWYRQSLGQGPEFLIYFQGTGAADDSGLPNDRFFAVRPEGSVSTLKIQRTERGDSAVYLCASSLVAGDYNEQFFGPGTRLTVL.

The chain has TRBV19 and TRBJ2-3; D unresolved. Between the trimmed V and J ends, which lost 7 bases and 0 bases, there was a span of 8 bases. This CDR3 contains 13 residues. Germline V gene data show CDR1 as LNHDA and CDR2 as SQIVND (reference sequence). CDR3 DNA sequence: TGTGCCAGTAAAGGGTATAGCACAGATACGCAGTATTTT. Amino acids: CASKGYSTDTQYF.

The rearrangement joins TRBV6-1 to TRBJ1-2; D is ambiguous. CDR3 length: 14 residues. Germline CDR1 reads MNHNS; CDR2 reads SASEGT. Trimming removed 4 bases from V and 8 bases from J, with 17 bases in between. CDR3 DNA: TGTGCCAGCAGTGCGACGGGTGAAATTATGGGCTACACCTTC. It encodes CASSATGEIMGYTF.

The chain uses TRBV23-1 and TRBJ2-5; 7 nucleotides match TRBD1. TRBV23-1 has ORF status, its function being uncertain. This CDR3 has 14 amino acids. Trimming removed 2 bases from V and 4 bases from J; junction bases left unmatched: 4. The CDR3 is CASSQPRQGETQYF. The CDR3 DNA sequence: TGCGCCAGCAGTCAACCTAGACAGGGAGAGACCCAGTACTTC.

V and J are TRBV7-9 and TRBJ1-4; D uncertain. CDR1 is SEHNR, CDR2 FQNEAQ, per germline (reference sequence). V lost 6 bases to trimming and J lost 0 bases, with 11 bases between them. This CDR3 contains 15 residues. The CDR3 region has the DNA TGTGCCAGCAGTGGGTTTGCCGCAACTAATGAAAAACTGTTTTTT. Translating gives CASSGFAATNEKLFF. The full variable domain, with the rest looked up from reference TRBV7-9 and TRBJ1-4, is DTGVSQNPRHKITKRGQNVTFRCDPISEHNRLYWYRQTLGQGPEFLTYFQNEAQLEKSRLLSDRFSAERPKGSFSTLEIQRTEQGDSAMYLCASSGFAATNEKLFFGSGTQLSVL.

This clone appeared many times. This sequence joins TRBV7-2 and TRBJ1-6; tentative D call: TRBD1 (5 bases). The CDR3 consists of 13 residues. V was pared by 5 bases and J by 9 bases, with 11 bases between. From germline, CDR1 is SGHTA and CDR2 FQGNSA. CDR3 bases: TGTGCCAGCAGCATCGGACAAGTTTCACCCCTCCACTTT. This sequence encodes CASSIGQVSPLHF.

The chain joins TRBV5-1 to TRBJ1-2; 8 bases match TRBD1. CDR1 SGHRS and CDR2 YFSETQ come from the germline V gene. The junction had 6 bases not matched to a gene; V was cut back by 1 base and J by 4 bases. This CDR3 is built from 15 residues. Written as DNA, the CDR3 is TGCGCCAGCAGCTTGTTACAGGGGGATGGCTATGGCTACACCTTC. Its protein is CASSLLQGDGYGYTF. The full variable domain, rest sourced from reference TRBV5-1 and TRBJ1-2, is KAGVTQTPRYLIKTRGQQVTLSCSPISGHRSVSWYQQTPGQGLQFLFEYFSETQRNKGNFPGRFSGRQFSNSRSEMNVSTLELGDSALYLCASSLLQGDGYGYTFGSGTRLTVV.

This chain joins TRBV2 and TRBJ2-2, with D possibly being TRBD1 (7 bases). This CDR3 comprises 15 residues. The V end was cut by 3 bases, the J end by 4 bases, with 12 bases between. Germline V gives CDR1 SNHLY, CDR2 FYNNEI. The CDR3 DNA sequence: TGTGCCAGCAGTGAGGGCAGGGGGGCCACCGGGGAGCTGTTTTTT. Amino acids: CASSEGRGATGELFF.

V gene TRBV25-1 combines with J gene TRBJ1-2; no clear D. The CDR3 sequence is 13 residues long. V gave up 2 bases and J gave up 8 bases, with 12 bases separating them. Germline CDR1 is MGHDK and CDR2 is SYGVNS. The CDR3 coding sequence is TGTGCCAGCAGTGAAGTCCTCACGGGCGGCTACACCTTC. It encodes CASSEVLTGGYTF.

The genes are TRBV11-2 and TRBJ1-3; 7 bases agree with TRBD1. Germline V CDR1 and CDR2: SGHAT, FQNNGV. Losses at the gene ends were 2 bases for V and 8 bases for J; bases not matched to a gene: 3. CDR3 length: 13 amino acids. Here the CDR3 DNA reads TGTGCCAGCAGCTTACAGGGGGTAGACACCATATATTTT. It codes for CASSLQGVDTIYF.

The gene calls are TRBV7-9 and TRBJ2-2; TRBD1 agrees at 9 bases. This CDR3 spans 14 amino acids. Germline assignment: CDR1 SEHNR and CDR2 FQNEAQ (reference sequence). V shed 4 bases and J 4 bases; nucleotides not matched to a gene: 1. The CDR3 is CASSSTGGTGELFF. Written as DNA, the CDR3 is TGTGCCAGCAGCTCGACAGGGGGCACCGGGGAGCTGTTTTTT.

This clone was observed a few times. The chain carries TRBV6-6 and TRBJ1-4, with 8 positions matching TRBD1. Germline values: CDR1 MNHNY, CDR2 SVGAGI (reference sequence). The length of the CDR3 is 16 residues. V lost 7 bases and J lost 0; bases outside the gene matches: 7. The chain's CDR3 is CASINQGAATNEKLFF. In DNA form, the CDR3 reads TGTGCCAGCATCAATCAGGGGGCCGCAACTAATGAAAAACTGTTTTTT.

This clone was observed once. The chain has TRBV27 and TRBJ2-2, with a tentative D call TRBD2 (7 bases). V was pared by 0 bases and J by 4 bases, with 21 bases between. The CDR3 length is 19 residues. The germline V gene has CDR1 MNHEY and CDR2 SMNVEV (reference sequence). CDR3 loop: CASSLSLLGGAGLTGELFF. Here the CDR3 DNA reads TGTGCCAGCAGTTTATCCCTACTAGGGGGGGCAGGTCTCACCGGGGAGCTGTTTTTT.

The chain links TRBV7-9 to TRBJ1-1; D might be TRBD1 (6 bases). The ends were cut back, 5 bases at V and 1 base at J, with 14 bases in the middle. This CDR3 comprises 15 residues. Per germline, CDR1 SEHNR and CDR2 FQNEAQ (reference sequence). CDR3 bases: TGTGCCAGCAGCCTCCGTGAGGGGGAGAACACTGAAGCTTTCTTT. Protein sequence: CASSLREGENTEAFF.

This chain uses TRBV6-6 with TRBJ1-1; the match to TRBD1 covers 8 bases. The CDR3 contains 14 residues. The V and J ends lost 0 bases and 11 bases, in that order; junction bases with no gene match: 8. Germline-derived CDR1 and CDR2 are MNHNY and SVGAGI (reference sequence). The CDR3 nucleotides read TGTGCCAGCAGTTACTCGACAGGGGTGGTTGGGGCTTTCTTT. Translating it yields CASSYSTGVVGAFF.

The DNA of the CDR3 is TGTGCCAGCAGCCTCGCGGGAAGGCTGTTTTTT. Translated: CASSLAGRLFF. The V call is TRBV19, the J call TRBJ1-4; no firm D call. The germline V and J ends were trimmed by 9 bases and 14 bases, with 16 bases remaining between them. Looked up from germline, CDR1 is LNHDA and CDR2 is SQIVND (reference sequence). The CDR3 has 11 residues. Looking up the rest from reference TRBV19 and TRBJ1-4 gives the full variable domain: DGGITQSPKYLFRKEGQNVTLSCEQNLNHDAMYWYRQDPGQGLRLIYYSQIVNDFQKGDIAEGYSVSREKKESFPLTVTSAQKNPTAFYLCASSLAGRLFFGSGTQLSVL.

The V call is TRBV5-1, the J call TRBJ2-7; the match to TRBD2 covers 12 bases. J lost 0 bases, V lost 4 bases, and 5 bases had no gene match. The CDR3 has 16 amino acids. Germline values: CDR1 SGHRS, CDR2 YFSETQ. Here the CDR3 reads CASSMTSGGTSYEQYF. The CDR3, as DNA: TGCGCCAGCAGCATGACTAGCGGGGGCACCTCCTACGAGCAGTACTTC.

The chain recombines TRBV4-1 with TRBJ1-6, with D maybe TRBD1 (6 bases). Trimming removed 0 bases at V and 10 bases at J, with 10 bases between. From germline, CDR1 is MGHRA and CDR2 YSYEKL. This CDR3 contains 14 residues. CDR3 coding DNA: TGCGCCAGCAGCCAAGAGGGGGCTCGGTCACCCCTCCACTTT. Translated, it gives CASSQEGARSPLHF.